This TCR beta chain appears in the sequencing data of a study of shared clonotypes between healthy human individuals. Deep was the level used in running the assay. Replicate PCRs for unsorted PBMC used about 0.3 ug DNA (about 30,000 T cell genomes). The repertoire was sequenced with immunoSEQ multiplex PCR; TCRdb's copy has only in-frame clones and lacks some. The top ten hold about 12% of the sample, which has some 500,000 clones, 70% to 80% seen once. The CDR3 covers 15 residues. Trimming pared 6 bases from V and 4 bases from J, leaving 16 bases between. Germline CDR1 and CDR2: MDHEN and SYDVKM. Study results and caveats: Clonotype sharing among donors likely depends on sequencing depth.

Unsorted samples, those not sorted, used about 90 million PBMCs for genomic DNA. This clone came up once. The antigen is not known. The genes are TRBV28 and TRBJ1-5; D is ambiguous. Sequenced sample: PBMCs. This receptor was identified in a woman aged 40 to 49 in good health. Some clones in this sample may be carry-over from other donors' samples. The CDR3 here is CASRTPGRENQPQHF. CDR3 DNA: TGTGCCAGCAGGACTCCAGGACGGGAAAATCAGCCCCAGCATTTT.